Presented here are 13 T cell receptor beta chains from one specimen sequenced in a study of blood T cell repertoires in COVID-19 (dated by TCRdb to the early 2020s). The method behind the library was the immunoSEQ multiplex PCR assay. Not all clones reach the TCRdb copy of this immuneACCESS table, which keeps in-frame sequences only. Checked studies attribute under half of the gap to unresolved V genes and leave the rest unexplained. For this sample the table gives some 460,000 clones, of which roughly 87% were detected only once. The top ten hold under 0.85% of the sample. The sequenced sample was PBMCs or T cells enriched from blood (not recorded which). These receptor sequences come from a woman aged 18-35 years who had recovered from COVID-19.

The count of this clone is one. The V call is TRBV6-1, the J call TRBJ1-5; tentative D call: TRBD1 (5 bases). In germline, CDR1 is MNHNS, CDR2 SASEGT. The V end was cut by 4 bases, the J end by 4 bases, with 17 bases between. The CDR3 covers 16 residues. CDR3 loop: CASSAPARGGNQPQHF. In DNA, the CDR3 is TGTGCCAGCAGTGCCCCAGCACGGGGGGGAAATCAGCCCCAGCATTTT.

CDR3 loop: CASSEAFGLYGYTF. The CDR3 bases are TGTGCCAGCAGTGAAGCATTTGGACTCTATGGCTACACCTTC. The V and J genes are TRBV2 and TRBJ1-2; D unresolved. V was trimmed by 0 bases and J by 4 bases, leaving 9 bases between them. CDR3 length: 14 amino acids. Germline V gives CDR1 SNHLY, CDR2 FYNNEI. Variable domain in full (rest from reference TRBV2 and TRBJ1-2): EPEVTQTPSHQVTQMGQEVILRCVPISNHLYFYWYRQILGQKVEFLVSFYNNEISEKSEIFDDQFSVERPDGSNFTLKIRSTKLEDSAMYFCASSEAFGLYGYTFGSGTRLTVV.

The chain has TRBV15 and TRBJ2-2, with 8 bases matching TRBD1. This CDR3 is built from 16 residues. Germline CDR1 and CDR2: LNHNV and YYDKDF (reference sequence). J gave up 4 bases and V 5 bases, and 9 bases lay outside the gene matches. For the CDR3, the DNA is TGTGCCACCAGCCCGCGCATGGACAGGGTCACCGGGGAGCTGTTTTTT. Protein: CATSPRMDRVTGELFF.

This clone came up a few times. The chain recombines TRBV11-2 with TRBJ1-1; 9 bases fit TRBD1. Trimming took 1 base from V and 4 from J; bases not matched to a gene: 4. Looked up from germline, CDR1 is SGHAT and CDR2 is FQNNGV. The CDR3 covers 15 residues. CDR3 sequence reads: CASSLGQGELTEAFF. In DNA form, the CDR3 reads TGTGCCAGCAGCTTAGGACAGGGGGAACTCACTGAAGCTTTCTTT. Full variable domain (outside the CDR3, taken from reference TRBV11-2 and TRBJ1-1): EAGVAQSPRYKIIEKRQSVAFWCNPISGHATLYWYQQILGQGPKLLIQFQNNGVVDDSQLPKDRFSAERLKGVDSTLKIQPAKLEDSAVYLCASSLGQGELTEAFFGQGTRLTVV.

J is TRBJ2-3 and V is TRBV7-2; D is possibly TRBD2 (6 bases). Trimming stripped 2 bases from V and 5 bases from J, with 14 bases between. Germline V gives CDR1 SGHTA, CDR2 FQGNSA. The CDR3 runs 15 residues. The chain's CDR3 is CASSLFGGREDTQYF. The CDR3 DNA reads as TGTGCCAGCAGCTTATTCGGGGGACGGGAAGATACGCAGTATTTT.

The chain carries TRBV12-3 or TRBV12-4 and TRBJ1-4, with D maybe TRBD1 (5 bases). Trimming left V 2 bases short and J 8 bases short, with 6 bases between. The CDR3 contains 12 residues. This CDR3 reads CASSLPGEKLFF. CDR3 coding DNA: TGTGCCAGCAGTTTACCAGGGGAAAAACTGTTTTTT.

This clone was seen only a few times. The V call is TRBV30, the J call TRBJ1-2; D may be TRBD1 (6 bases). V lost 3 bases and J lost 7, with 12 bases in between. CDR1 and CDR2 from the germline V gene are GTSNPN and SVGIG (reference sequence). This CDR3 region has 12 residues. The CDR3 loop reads CAWSLGARGYTF. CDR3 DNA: TGTGCCTGGAGCTTGGGGGCGCGTGGCTACACCTTC.

The CDR3 region is CASSPYRGNEQFF. The DNA for the CDR3 is TGTGCCAGCTCACCCTACAGGGGGAATGAGCAGTTCTTC. The chain combines TRBV18 with TRBJ2-1; 8 bases align to TRBD1. Germline CDR1 is KGHSH and CDR2 is LQKENI. This CDR3 contains 13 residues. The trim removed 3 bases at V and 7 bases at J, leaving 2 bases unmatched. Filled out from reference TRBV18 and TRBJ2-1, the complete variable domain reads NAGVMQNPRHLVRRRGQEARLRCSPMKGHSHVYWYRQLPEEGLKFMVYLQKENIIDESGMPKERFSAEFPKEGPSILRIQQVVRGDSAAYFCASSPYRGNEQFFGPGTRLTVL.

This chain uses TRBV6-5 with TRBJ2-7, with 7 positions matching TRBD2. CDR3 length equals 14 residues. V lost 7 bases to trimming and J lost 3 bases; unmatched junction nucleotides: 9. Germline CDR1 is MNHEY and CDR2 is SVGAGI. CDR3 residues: CASTPSGELYEQYF. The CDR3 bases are TGTGCCAGCACCCCAAGCGGGGAGCTCTACGAGCAGTACTTC.

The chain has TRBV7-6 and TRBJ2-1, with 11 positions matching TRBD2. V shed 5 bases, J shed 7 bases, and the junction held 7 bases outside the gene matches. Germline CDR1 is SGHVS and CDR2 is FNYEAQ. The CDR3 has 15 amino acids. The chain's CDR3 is CASSPPSGGLNEQFF. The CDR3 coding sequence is TGTGCCAGCAGCCCCCCTAGCGGGGGGTTAAATGAGCAGTTCTTC.

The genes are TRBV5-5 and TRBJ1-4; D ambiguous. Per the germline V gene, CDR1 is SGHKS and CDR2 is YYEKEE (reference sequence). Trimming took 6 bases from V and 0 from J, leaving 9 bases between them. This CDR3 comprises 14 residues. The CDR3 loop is CASTVEATNEKLFF. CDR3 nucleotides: TGTGCCAGCACCGTAGAAGCAACTAATGAAAAACTGTTTTTT.

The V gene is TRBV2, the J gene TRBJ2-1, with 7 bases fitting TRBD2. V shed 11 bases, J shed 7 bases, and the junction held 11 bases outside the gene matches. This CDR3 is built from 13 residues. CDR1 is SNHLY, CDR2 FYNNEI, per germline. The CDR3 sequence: CAGAGLGGNEQFF. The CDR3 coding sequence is TGTGCCGGAGCGGGACTCGGGGGTAATGAGCAGTTCTTC.

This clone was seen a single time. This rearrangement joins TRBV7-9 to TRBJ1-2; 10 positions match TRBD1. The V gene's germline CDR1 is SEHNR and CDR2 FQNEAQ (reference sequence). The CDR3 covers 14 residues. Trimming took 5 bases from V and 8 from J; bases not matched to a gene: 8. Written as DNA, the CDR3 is TGTGCCAGCAGCACGGGACAGGGGAGGACGGGCTACACCTTC. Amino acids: CASSTGQGRTGYTF.